The next 5 T cell receptor beta chains were all read from a single sample in a study of vaccination and CD4 T cells after COVID-19. Treatment in this sample: 10-day PBMC culture with coronavirus spike peptide pools or control peptides (ViraFEST assay). The study sequenced cultured CD4+ T cell DNA using the Oncomine TCR Beta short-read assay. One entry per CDR3 protein results from TCRdb running MiXCR on the PCR reads. The repertoire holds roughly 8,900 distinct CDR3 sequences, with 60% as singletons. These receptors have no known antigen. This material consisted of cultured CD4+ T cells from blood, taken after SARS-CoV-2 vaccination. The receptor set was obtained from a human donor with COVID-19.

This clonotype was counted a few times. The rearrangement joins TRBV6-1 to TRBJ1-2, with D uncertain. The CDR3 is 14 residues long. The ends were cut back, 8 bases at V and 0 bases at J, with 13 bases in the middle. The germline gives CDR1 MNHNS, CDR2 SASEGT. The DNA for the CDR3 is TGTGCCAGCCAACCTTATGGAGCTAACTATGGCTACACCTTC. Translated, it gives CASQPYGANYGYTF.

This clonotype is deemed large. This rearrangement joins TRBV27 to TRBJ2-7; the D is unclear. The V gene's germline CDR1 is MNHEY and CDR2 SMNVEV (reference sequence). The CDR3 totals 14 residues. The germline V and J ends were trimmed by 5 bases and 2 bases, with 13 bases remaining between them. The CDR3 spells CASSVSVGTYEQYF. The CDR3 DNA reads TGTGCCAGCAGTGTTTCCGTGGGTACCTACGAGCAGTACTTC.

This clonotype was seen a handful of times. For the CDR3, the DNA is TGTGCCAGCCAAATGGACAGGTCCTATTATGGCTACACCTTC. Translated: CASQMDRSYYGYTF. The V and J genes are TRBV7-2 and TRBJ1-2; TRBD1 agrees at 7 bases. This CDR3 has 14 amino acids. Germline trimming cut 8 bases from V and 5 bases from J; bases unmatched to any gene: 11. Germline V gene lookup returns CDR1 SGHTA and CDR2 FQGNSA.

V gene TRBV20-1 combines with J gene TRBJ2-5; 11 nucleotides agree with TRBD2. Germline loops: CDR1 DFQATT, CDR2 SNEGSKA (reference sequence). V lost 3 bases and J lost 1; bases outside the gene matches: 7. The CDR3 loop spans 16 amino acids. CDR3 protein: CSARGPSGGSQETQYF. DNA for the CDR3: TGCAGTGCTAGGGGACCTAGCGGGGGGAGCCAAGAGACCCAGTACTTC.

The V gene is TRBV30, the J gene TRBJ1-1; D is unclear. This CDR3 is built from 15 residues. Germline CDR1 GTSNPN, CDR2 SVGIG (reference sequence). With 3 bases removed from V and 1 base from J, the gap between germline ends came to 15 bases. This CDR3 reads CAWSDRRATNTEAFF. As DNA, the CDR3 is TGTGCCTGGAGCGACCGGAGGGCAACGAACACTGAAGCTTTCTTT.